This T cell receptor beta chain comes out of a study of cytomegalovirus exposure and HLA in healthy donors. The study, taken as a whole, reports: Later analysis identified several of the most significant clusters that appeared linked to common viral pathogens.

The germline V gene has CDR1 SGDLS and CDR2 YYNGEE. V lost 0 bases, J lost 2 bases, and 16 bases lay in between. The CDR3 contains 17 residues. 13 Jbeta primers and 60 Vbeta primers were used for the PCR. TCRdb keeps only in-frame clones here, not all; method: immunoSEQ multiplex PCR. The sample lists fewer than 100,000 clones, roughly 80% occurring once. About this clone: The antigen is undetermined.

This clonotype was sampled from a man between 40 and 49 years old in good health and CMV-seronegative. What was sequenced was PBMCs. V and J are TRBV9 and TRBJ2-3; tentative D call: TRBD2 (6 bases). CDR3 loop: CASSVGGRAGITDTQYF. The CDR3 region has the DNA TGTGCCAGCAGCGTAGGAGGACGGGCGGGGATCACAGATACGCAGTATTTT.